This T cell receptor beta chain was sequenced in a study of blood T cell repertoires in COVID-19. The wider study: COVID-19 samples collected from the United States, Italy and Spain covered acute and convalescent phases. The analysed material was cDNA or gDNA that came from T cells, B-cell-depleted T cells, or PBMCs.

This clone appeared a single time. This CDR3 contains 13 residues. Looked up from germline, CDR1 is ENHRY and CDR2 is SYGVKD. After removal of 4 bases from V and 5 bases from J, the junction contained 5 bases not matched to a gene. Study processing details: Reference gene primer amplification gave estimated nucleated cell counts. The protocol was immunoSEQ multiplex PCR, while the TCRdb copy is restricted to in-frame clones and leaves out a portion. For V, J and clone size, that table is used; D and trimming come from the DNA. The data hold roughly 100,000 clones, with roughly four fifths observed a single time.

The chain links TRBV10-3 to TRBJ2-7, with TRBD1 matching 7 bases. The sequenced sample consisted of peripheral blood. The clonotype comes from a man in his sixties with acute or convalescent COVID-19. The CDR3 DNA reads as TGTGCCATCAGTGGACAGGGTTCCGACGAGCAGTACTTC. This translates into CAISGQGSDEQYF.